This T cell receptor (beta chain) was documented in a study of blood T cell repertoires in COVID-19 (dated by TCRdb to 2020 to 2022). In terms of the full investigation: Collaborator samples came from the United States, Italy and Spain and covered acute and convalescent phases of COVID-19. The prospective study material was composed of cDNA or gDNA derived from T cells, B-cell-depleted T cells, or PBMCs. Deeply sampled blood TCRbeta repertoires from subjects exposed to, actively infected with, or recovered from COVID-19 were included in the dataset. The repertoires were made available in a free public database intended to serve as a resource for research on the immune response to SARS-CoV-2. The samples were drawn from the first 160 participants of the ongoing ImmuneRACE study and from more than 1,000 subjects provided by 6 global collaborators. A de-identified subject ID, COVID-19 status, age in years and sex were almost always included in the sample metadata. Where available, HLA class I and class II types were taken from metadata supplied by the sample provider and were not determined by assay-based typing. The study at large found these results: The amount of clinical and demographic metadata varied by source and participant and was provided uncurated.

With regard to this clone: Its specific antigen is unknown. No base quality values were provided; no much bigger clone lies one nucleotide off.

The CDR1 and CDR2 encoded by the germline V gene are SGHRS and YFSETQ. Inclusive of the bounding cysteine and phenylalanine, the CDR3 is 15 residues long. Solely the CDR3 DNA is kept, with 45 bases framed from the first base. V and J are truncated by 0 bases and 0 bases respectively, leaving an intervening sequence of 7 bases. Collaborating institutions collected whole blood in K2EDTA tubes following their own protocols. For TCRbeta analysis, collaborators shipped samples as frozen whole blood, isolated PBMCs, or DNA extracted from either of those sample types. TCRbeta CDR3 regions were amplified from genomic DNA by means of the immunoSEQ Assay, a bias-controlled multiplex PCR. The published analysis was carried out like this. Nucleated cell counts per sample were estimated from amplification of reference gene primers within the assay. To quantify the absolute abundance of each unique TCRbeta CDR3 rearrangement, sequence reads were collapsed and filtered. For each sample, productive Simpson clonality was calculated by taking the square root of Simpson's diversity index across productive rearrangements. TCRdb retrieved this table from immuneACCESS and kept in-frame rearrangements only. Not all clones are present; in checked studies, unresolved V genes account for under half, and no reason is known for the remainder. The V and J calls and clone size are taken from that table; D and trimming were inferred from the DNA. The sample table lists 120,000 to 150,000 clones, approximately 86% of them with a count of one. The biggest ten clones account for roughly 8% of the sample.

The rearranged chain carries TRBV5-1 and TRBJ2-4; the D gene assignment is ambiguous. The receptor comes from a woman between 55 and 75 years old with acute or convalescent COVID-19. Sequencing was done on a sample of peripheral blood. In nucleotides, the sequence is TGCGCCAGCAGCTTGGACGTCAGAGCCAAAAACATTCAGTACTTC. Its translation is CASSLDVRAKNIQYF. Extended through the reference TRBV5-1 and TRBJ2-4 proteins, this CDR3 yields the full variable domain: KAGVTQTPRYLIKTRGQQVTLSCSPISGHRSVSWYQQTPGQGLQFLFEYFSETQRNKGNFPGRFSGRQFSNSRSEMNVSTLELGDSALYLCASSLDVRAKNIQYFGAGTRLSVL.